The entry below describes one TCR beta chain. Its antigen is unknown. The CDR3 spans 15 residues. The junction had 4 bases not matched to a gene; V was cut back by 2 bases and J by 4 bases. Germline V CDR1 and CDR2: MNHNS, SASEGT. Here immunoSEQ multiplex PCR was the method, and the copy in TCRdb shows in-frame clones only, minus some. Of about 100,000 clones listed, 87% are singletons. The data stem from a study of graft-versus-host responses after intestinal transplantation. Whole-study context: Recipients had transplants, and these were multivisceral, liver-intestinal, or isolated intestinal.

Study observations and caveats: Peak levels of circulating GvH clones tracked with early post-transplant HvG declines. Recipient marrow contained GvH clones, some of which appeared first in ileum or blood.

J is TRBJ2-7 and V is TRBV6-1, with 11 bases lining up with TRBD1. This receptor was identified in a human donor who was the organ donor for an intestinal transplant. This material consisted of unstimulated CD4+ T cells sorted from spleen or lymph node cells, taken before transplant. CDR3 residues: CASSERTGGLYEQYF. The CDR3 region has the DNA TGTGCCAGCAGTGAACGGACAGGGGGCCTATACGAGCAGTACTTC.